The clone carrying this T cell receptor beta chain was seen a handful of times. Antigen: not known. These data are taken from a study of T-cell reconstitution after alpha-beta-depleted transplantation in children. The study, taken as a whole, reports: About two months after transplant, alpha-beta T cells reportedly came from several hundred expanded graft clones.

Deletions cut 4 bases from V and 1 base from J, with 19 bases between. The germline V gene encodes CDR1 LGHNA and CDR2 YNFKEQ. This CDR3 region has 17 residues. TCRbeta library preparation incorporated unique molecular identifiers. TCRdb ran MiXCR on the PCR reads and lists one entry per CDR3 protein. The table has about 980,000 distinct CDR3 sequences, 25% to 35% seen once. The J gene is TRBJ1-1, the V gene TRBV4-2; possible D gene TRBD1, 5 bases. This clonotype was obtained from a boy under three years old who had a stem cell transplant for SCID, so the T cells may come from the graft donor. The specimen comprised PBMCs, mostly from graft donor cells, sampled 360 days after TCRalphabeta/CD19-depleted stem cell transplant. As DNA, the CDR3 is TGTGCCAGCAGCCCCCGGGACGGGCCCGGCGGGAACACTGAAGCTTTCTTT. Protein: CASSPRDGPGGNTEAFF.